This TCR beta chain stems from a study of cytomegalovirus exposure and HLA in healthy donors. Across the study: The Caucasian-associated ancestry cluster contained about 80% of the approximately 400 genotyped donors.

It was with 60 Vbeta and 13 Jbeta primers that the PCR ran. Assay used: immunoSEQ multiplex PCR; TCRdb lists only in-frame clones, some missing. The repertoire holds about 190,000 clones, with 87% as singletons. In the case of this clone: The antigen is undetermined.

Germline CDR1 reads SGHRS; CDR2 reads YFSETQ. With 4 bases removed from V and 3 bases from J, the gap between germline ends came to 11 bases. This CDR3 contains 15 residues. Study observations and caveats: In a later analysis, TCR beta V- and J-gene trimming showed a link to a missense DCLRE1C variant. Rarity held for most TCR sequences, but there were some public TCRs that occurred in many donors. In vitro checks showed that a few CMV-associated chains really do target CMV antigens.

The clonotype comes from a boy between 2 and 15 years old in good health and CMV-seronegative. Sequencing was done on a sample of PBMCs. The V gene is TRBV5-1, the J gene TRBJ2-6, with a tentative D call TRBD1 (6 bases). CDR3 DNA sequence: TGCGCCAGCAGCCCACAGGGTGGTGGGGCCAACGTCCTGACTTTC. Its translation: CASSPQGGGANVLTF.